Given below is one T cell receptor beta chain in context. There are 14 residues in the CDR3. Looked up from germline, CDR1 is SNHLY and CDR2 is FYNNEI. Trimming removed 5 bases from V and 0 bases from J, with 10 bases in between. The data stem from a study of blood T cell repertoires in COVID-19. Clones were read by immunoSEQ multiplex PCR, and TCRdb kept only the in-frame ones, dropping some. The table shows 130,000 or so clones, with 85% to 90% occurring only once. This clonotype was obtained from a man aged 65-85 years with active or convalescent COVID-19. Sequencing input: peripheral blood. The chain is built from TRBV2 and TRBJ1-2, with D hard to call. The CDR3 nucleotides read TGTGCCAGCAGTTTATCCGGGGCTAACTATGGCTACACCTTC. Protein sequence: CASSLSGANYGYTF.